This TCR beta chain is from a study of vaccination and CD4 T cells after COVID-19. Whole-study context: Median time from COVID diagnosis to post-COVID sampling was 101 days (35 to 161). Some control cultures received a CEFX pool, which served as the positive control. Others received an HIV-1 Nef pool or no peptide.

As regards this clonotype: Its matching antigen is unknown.

Germline V gives CDR1 SGHVS, CDR2 FNYEAQ. This CDR3 is 14 amino acids long. The V gene end was trimmed by 5 bases and the J gene end by 4 bases; junction bases not matched to a gene: 5. The Oncomine TCR Beta short-read assay was applied to DNA of cultured CD4+ T cells. Each CDR3 protein gets one entry after TCRdb re-called the PCR reads with MiXCR. The sample lists 10,000 to 15,000 distinct CDR3 sequences; roughly half were seen once. The treatment is: approximately 9-day PBMC culture with coronavirus spike peptide pools or control peptides (ViraFEST assay). The positive PCR dates, which preceded the US Alpha, Beta and Delta variants, fell between March and December 2020.

Sequenced material: CD4+ T cells from blood, cultured in vitro. The sequence was collected from a human donor who had recovered from COVID-19. The chain has TRBV7-6 and TRBJ2-5, with 9 bases matching TRBD2. The CDR3 DNA sequence: TGTGCCAGCAGCCTTTCGACTAGCGGAGAGACCCAGTACTTC. It encodes CASSLSTSGETQYF.